The subject of this entry is one T cell receptor beta chain. This entry belongs to a study of T cells in Graves' hyperthyroidism and ophthalmopathy. Trimming took off 6 bases at V and 4 bases at J, with 11 bases between the two ends. CDR1 and CDR2 (germline): SNHLY, FYNNEI. The CDR3 spans 13 residues. The investigators amplified TCR beta CDR3 regions from RNA transcripts. First-round RT-PCR targeting the TCR CDR3 was performed with the HTBI primer set. TCRdb fed the multiplex PCR reads into MiXCR, producing one record per CDR3 protein. The data contain 650,000 to 700,000 distinct CDR3 sequences, roughly 17% of them singletons.

The source material was blood. V usage is TRBV2 and J usage is TRBJ2-3; no clear D gene. The source of this sequence is a man between 50 and 59 years old with Graves' hyperthyroidism. The CDR3 reads CASSQEAPDTQYF. DNA for the CDR3: TGTGCCAGCAGCCAAGAAGCCCCAGATACGCAGTATTTT.